One and the same sample provided the 4 T cell receptor beta chains below, sequenced in a study of T cell repertoires in cytomegalovirus infection. These receptors' antigens are unknown. TCRdb reprocessed the reads via MiXCR and lists one record per CDR3 protein. The table has hundreds of thousands of distinct CDR3 sequences, 25% to 35% seen once; the top ten hold 20%. The specimen comprised cultured PBMCs, sampled from culture after CMV antigen stimulation. The receptors come from a human donor in good health (CMV status not recorded). Some clones in this sample may be carry-over from other donors' samples.

This clonotype showed up just once. J is TRBJ1-2 and V is TRBV5-4; D may be TRBD1 (6 bases). Between the trimmed V and J ends, which lost 0 bases and 9 bases, there was a span of 12 bases. CDR3 length: 13 amino acids. The germline CDR1 and CDR2 sequences are SGHNT and YYREEE (reference sequence). The CDR3 loop reads CASSLGTGTSYTF. For the CDR3, the DNA is TGTGCCAGCAGCTTGGGAACGGGGACAAGCTACACCTTC.

This clonotype was recorded a few times. The V gene is TRBV6-1, the J gene TRBJ2-2; 7 bases align to TRBD1. The CDR3 contains 18 residues. With 1 base clipped from V and 8 bases from J, the junction kept 16 bases outside the gene matches. CDR1 is MNHNS and CDR2 is SASEGT in the germline V gene. This CDR3 is CASSEVQIGTVIEGELFF. The CDR3 DNA sequence: TGTGCCAGCAGTGAAGTTCAAATCGGGACAGTAATCGAGGGGGAGCTGTTTTTT.

The CDR3 reads CASSYQGLGYTF. CDR3 in DNA: TGTGCCAGCAGTTACCAGGGTTTGGGCTACACCTTC. The J gene is TRBJ1-2, the V gene TRBV6-2 or TRBV6-3, with D possibly being TRBD1 (5 bases). The CDR3 contains 12 residues. V was cut by 2 bases and J by 8 bases, with 9 bases left in between. The germline gives CDR1 MNHEY, CDR2 SVGEGT.

The chain couples TRBV20-1 to TRBJ1-1; unclear D gene. The CDR3 runs 14 residues. The germline CDR1 and CDR2 sequences are DFQATT and SNEGSKA (reference sequence). CDR3 in amino acids: CRPFAGVNNTEAFF. The DNA of the CDR3 is TGCAGGCCCTTCGCTGGGGTTAATAACACTGAAGCTTTCTTT.